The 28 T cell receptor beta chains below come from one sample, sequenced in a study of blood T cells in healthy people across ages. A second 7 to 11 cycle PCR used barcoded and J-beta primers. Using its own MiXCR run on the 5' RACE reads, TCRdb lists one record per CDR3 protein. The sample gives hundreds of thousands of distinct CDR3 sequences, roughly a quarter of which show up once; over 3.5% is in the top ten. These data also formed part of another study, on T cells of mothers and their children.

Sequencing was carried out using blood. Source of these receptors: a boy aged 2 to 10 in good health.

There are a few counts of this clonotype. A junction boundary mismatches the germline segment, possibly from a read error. The CDR3 spells CASTLNEDRPDLRGQHF. The CDR3 DNA sequence: TGTGCCAGCACACTTAACGAAGACAGGCCAGACCTCCGCGGGCAGCACTTC. V and J are TRBV6-2 or TRBV6-3 and TRBJ2-7; D possibly corresponds to TRBD1 (6 bases). The germline gives CDR1 MNHEY, CDR2 SVGEGT. This CDR3 spans 17 amino acids.

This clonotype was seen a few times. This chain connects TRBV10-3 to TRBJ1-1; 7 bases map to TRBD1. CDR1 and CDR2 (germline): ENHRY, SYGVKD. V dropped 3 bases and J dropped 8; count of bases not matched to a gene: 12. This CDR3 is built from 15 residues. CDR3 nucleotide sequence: TGTGCCATCAGTGATAGGGACAGAAAGAGAGGAGAAGCTTTCTTT. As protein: CAISDRDRKRGEAFF.

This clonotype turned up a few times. The CDR3: CSALGLAGGPSSYNEQFF. The CDR3 nucleotides read TGCAGTGCTCTAGGACTAGCAGGAGGCCCCAGCTCCTACAATGAGCAGTTCTTC. V usage is TRBV20-1 and J usage is TRBJ2-1; 8 bases fit TRBD2. V was clipped by 5 bases and J by 0 bases; unmatched bases: 15. Germline V gene sequence: CDR1 DFQATT, CDR2 SNEGSKA (reference sequence). The CDR3 covers 18 residues.

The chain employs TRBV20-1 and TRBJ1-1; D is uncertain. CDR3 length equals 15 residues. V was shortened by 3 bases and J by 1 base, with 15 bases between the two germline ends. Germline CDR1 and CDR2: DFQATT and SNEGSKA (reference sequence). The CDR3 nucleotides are TGCAGTGCTAGTGACTCGACCGGCTCGAACACTGAAGCTTTCTTT. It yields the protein CSASDSTGSNTEAFF.

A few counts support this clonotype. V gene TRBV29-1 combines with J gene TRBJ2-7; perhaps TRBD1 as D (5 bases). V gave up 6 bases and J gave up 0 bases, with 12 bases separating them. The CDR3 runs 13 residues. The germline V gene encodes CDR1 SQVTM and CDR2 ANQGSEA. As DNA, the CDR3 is TGCAGCGTCTCGACAGACAGCTCCTACGAGCAGTACTTC. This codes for CSVSTDSSYEQYF.

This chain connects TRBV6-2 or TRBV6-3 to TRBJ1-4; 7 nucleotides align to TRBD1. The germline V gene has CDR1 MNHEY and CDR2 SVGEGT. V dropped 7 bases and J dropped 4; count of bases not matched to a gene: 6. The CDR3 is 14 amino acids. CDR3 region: CASTPGQLNEKLFF. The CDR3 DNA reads TGTGCCAGCACCCCGGGACAGCTTAATGAAAAACTGTTTTTT.

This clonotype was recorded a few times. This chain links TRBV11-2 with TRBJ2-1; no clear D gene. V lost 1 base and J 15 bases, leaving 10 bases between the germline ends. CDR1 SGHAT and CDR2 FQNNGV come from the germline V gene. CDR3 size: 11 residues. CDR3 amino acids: CASSLAQGRFF. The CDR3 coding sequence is TGTGCCAGCAGCTTAGCCCAAGGACGGTTCTTC.

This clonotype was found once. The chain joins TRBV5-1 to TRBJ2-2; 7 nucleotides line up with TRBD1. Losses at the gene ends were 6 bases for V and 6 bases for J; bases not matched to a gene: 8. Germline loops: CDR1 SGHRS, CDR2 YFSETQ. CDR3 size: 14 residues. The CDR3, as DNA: TGCGCCAGCATCTCAGGACAGGAGGCCGGGGAGCTGTTTTTT. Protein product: CASISGQEAGELFF.

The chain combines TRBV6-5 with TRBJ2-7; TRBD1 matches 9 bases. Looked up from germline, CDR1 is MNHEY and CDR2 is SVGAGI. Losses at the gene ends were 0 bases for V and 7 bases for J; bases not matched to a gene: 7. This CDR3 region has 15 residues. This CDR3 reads CASSYSLQGAREQYF. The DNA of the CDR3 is TGTGCCAGCAGTTACTCGCTACAGGGGGCAAGGGAGCAGTACTTC.

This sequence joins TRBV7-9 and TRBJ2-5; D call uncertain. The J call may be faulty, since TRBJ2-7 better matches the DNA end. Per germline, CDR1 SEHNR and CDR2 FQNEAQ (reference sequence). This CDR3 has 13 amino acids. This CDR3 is CASLDSGSYEQYF. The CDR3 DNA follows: TGTGCCAGCCTAGATTCGGGCAGCTACGAGCAGTACTTC.

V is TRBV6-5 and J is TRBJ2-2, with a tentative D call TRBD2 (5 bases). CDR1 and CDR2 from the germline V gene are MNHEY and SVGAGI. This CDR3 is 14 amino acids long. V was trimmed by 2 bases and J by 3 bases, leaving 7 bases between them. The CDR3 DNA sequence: TGTGCCAGCAGTTACCAGCGGCACACCGGGGAGCTGTTTTTT. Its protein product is CASSYQRHTGELFF.

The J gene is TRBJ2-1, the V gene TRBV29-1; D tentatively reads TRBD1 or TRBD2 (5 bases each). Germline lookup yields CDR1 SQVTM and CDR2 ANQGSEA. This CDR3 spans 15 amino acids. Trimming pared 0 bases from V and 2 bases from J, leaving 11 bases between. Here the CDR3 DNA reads TGCAGCGTTGAAGATCGGGGCCAGACCTACAATGAGCAGTTCTTC. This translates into CSVEDRGQTYNEQFF.

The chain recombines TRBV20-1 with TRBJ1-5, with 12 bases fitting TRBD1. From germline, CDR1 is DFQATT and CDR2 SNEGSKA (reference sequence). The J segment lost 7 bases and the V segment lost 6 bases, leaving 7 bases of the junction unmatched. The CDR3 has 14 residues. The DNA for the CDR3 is TGCAGTGCCCGGGACAGGGGGCGAGGACAGCCCCAGCATTTT. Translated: CSARDRGRGQPQHF.

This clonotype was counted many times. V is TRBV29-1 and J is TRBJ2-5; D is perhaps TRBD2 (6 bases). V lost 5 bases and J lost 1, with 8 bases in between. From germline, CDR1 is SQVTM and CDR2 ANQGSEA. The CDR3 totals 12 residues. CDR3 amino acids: CSVKTSQETQYF. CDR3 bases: TGCAGCGTTAAGACTAGCCAAGAGACCCAGTACTTC.

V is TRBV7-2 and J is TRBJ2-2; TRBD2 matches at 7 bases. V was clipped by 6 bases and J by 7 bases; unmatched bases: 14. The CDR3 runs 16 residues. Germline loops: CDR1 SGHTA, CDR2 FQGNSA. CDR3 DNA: TGTGCCAGCAGAGCTCTAGGCGAGCGGGGCGGCGGGGAGCTGTTTTTT. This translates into CASRALGERGGGELFF.

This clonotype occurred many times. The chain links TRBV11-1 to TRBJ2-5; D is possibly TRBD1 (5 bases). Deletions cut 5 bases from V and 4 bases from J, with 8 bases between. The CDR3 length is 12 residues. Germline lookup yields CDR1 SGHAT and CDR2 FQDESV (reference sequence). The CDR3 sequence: CASSPDRETQYF. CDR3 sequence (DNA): TGTGCCAGCAGCCCTGACAGAGAGACCCAGTACTTC.

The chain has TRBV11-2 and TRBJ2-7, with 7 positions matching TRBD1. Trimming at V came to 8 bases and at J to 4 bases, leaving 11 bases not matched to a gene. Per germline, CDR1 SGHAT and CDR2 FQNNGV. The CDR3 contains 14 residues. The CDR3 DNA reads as TGTGCCAGCCGTGGGGCCAGGGGGTCGTACGAGCAGTACTTC. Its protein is CASRGARGSYEQYF.

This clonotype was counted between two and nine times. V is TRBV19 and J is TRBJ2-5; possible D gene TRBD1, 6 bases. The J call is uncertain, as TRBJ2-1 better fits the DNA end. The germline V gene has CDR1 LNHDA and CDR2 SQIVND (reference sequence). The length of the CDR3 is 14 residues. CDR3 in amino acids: CATTKGGYYNEQFF. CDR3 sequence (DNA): TGTGCCACGACCAAAGGGGGATATTACAATGAGCAGTTCTTC.

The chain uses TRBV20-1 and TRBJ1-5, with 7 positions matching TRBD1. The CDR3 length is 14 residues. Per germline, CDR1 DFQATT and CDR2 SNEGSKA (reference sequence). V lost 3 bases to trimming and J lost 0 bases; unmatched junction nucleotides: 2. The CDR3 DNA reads TGCAGTGCTAGTCCAGGGGGTAGCAATCAGCCCCAGCATTTT. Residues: CSASPGGSNQPQHF.

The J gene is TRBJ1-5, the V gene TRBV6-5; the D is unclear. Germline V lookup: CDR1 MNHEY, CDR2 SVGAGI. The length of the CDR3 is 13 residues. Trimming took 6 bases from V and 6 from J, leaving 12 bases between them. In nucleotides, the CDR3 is TGTGCCAGCAGGCGACTGAATGGTCAGCCCCAGCATTTT. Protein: CASRRLNGQPQHF.

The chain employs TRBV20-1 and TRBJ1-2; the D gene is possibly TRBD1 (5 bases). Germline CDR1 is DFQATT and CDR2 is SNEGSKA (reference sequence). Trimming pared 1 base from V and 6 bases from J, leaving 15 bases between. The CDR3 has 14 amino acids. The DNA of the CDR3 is TGCAGTGCTAGAGGATTTACAGGAAACGATGGCTACACCTTC. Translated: CSARGFTGNDGYTF.

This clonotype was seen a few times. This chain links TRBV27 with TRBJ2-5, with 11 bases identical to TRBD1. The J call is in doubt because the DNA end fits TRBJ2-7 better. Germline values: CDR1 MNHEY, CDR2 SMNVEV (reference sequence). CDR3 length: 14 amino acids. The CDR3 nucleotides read TGTGCCAGCAGTCCCGGACAGGGGGCAACCGAGCAGTACTTC. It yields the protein CASSPGQGATEQYF.

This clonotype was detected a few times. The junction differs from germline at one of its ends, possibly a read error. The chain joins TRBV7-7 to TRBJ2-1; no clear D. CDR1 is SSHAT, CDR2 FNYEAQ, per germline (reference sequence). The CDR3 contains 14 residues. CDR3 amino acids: CASSPTPTMSEQFF. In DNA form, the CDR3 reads TGTGCTAGCAGCCCCACACCTACAATGAGCGAGCAGTTCTTC.

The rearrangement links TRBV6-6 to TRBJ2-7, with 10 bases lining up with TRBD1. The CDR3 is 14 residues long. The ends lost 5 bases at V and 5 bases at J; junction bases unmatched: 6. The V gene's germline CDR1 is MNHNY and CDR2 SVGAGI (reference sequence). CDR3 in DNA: TGTGCCAGCAGTACCCGGGACAGGGGCAACGAGCAGTACTTC. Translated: CASSTRDRGNEQYF.

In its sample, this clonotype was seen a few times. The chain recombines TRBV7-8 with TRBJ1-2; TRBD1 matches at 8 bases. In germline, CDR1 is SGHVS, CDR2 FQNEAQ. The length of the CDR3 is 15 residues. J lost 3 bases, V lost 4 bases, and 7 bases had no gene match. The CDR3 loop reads CASSSYRGRDYGYTF. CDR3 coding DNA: TGTGCCAGCAGCTCGTACAGGGGGAGGGACTATGGCTACACCTTC.

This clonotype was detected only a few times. CDR3 in amino acids: CASSKEGRNEQFF. The CDR3 nucleotides read TGTGCCAGCAGCAAAGAAGGGCGCAATGAGCAGTTCTTC. This chain links TRBV21-1 with TRBJ2-1; the table's D call, TRBD1, has no DNA check behind it. TRBV21-1 is a recognized pseudogene. The CDR3 is 13 amino acids.

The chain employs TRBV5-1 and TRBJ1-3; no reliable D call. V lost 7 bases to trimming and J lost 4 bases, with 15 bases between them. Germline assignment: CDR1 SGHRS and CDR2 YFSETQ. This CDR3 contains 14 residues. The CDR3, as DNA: TGCGCCAGCGCGGACGGCGGGCCCGGAAACACCATATATTTT. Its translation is CASADGGPGNTIYF. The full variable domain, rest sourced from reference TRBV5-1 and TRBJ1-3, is KAGVTQTPRYLIKTRGQQVTLSCSPISGHRSVSWYQQTPGQGLQFLFEYFSETQRNKGNFPGRFSGRQFSNSRSEMNVSTLELGDSALYLCASADGGPGNTIYFGEGSWLTVV.

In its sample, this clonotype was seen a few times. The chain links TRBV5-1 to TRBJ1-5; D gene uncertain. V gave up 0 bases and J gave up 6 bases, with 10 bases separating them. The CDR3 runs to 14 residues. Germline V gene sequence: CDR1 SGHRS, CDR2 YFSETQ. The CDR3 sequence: CASSLAYGGQPQHF. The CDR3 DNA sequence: TGCGCCAGCAGCTTGGCCTATGGAGGTCAGCCCCAGCATTTT.